The sequence of this T cell receptor (beta chain) was determined in a study of CXCR3-negative and CXCR3-positive naive CD8 T cells. Germline loops: CDR1 LNHDA, CDR2 SQIVND (reference sequence). The CDR3 contains 17 residues. Researchers prepared the TRB cDNA libraries using 5' RACE with UMI labels. Reanalyzing the 5' RACE reads, TCRdb keeps one entry per CDR3 protein, without DNA. This repertoire comprises about 120,000 distinct CDR3 sequences; its ten largest clones make up less than 0.3%. The source is a human donor in good health. Some clones in this sample may be carry-over from other donors' samples. The rearrangement uses TRBV19 and TRBJ2-1; lacking DNA, the TRBD2 call made by TCRdb goes unchecked. The sample was naive CXCR3- CD8+ T cells from blood. Sample subset: CD45RO-CCR7+CD27+CD95- naive CD8+ T cells lacking CXCR3 (TNR3-). The CDR3 is CASSFSGRSLPYNEQFF.